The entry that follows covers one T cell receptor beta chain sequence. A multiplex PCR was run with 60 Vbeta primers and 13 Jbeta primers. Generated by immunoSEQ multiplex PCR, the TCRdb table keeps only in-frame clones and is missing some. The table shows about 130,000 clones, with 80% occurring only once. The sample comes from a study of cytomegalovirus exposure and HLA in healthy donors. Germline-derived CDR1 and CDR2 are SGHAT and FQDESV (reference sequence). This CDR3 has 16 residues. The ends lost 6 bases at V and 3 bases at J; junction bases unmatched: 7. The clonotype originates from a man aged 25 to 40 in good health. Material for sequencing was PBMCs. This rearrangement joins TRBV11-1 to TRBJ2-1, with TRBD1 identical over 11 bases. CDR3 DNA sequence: TGTGCCAGCAGGCCTCCGGGACAGGGGGTCTACAATGAGCAGTTCTTC. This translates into CASRPPGQGVYNEQFF.